This TCR beta chain was sequenced for a study of blood T cell repertoires in COVID-19. Recovered status applied to Cohort 3 donors who had two consecutive negative PCRs. It also applied to those with clearance or with symptom resolution. The CDR3 contains 11 residues. Germline CDR1 SQVTM, CDR2 ANQGSEA. With 6 bases clipped from V and 7 bases from J, the junction kept 6 bases outside the gene matches. Authors' processing steps: Nucleated cell counts were estimated from reference gene primer amplification. Here immunoSEQ multiplex PCR was the method, and the copy in TCRdb shows in-frame clones only, minus some. The DNA was the basis for D and trimming; V, J and clone size are from that table. The sample lists 200,000 to 300,000 clones, around 89% occurring once. This clone showed up just once.

This receptor was obtained from a woman in her 30s who had recovered from COVID-19. The chain joins TRBV29-1 to TRBJ2-7; the match to TRBD1 covers 7 bases. Source material: PBMCs or T cells enriched from blood (not recorded which). CDR3 bases: TGCAGCGTCGGACAGGCTTGGGAGCAGTACTTC. This sequence encodes CSVGQAWEQYF.